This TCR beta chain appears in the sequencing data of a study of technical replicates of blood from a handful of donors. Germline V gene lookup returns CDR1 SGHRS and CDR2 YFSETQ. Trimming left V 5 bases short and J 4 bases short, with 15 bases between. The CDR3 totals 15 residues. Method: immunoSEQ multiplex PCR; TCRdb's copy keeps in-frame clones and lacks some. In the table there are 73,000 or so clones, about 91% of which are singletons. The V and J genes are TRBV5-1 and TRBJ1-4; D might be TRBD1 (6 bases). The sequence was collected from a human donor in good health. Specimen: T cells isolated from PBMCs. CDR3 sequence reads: CASSFYGQLNEKLFF. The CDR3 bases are TGCGCCAGCAGTTTTTACGGACAGCTTAATGAAAAACTGTTTTTT. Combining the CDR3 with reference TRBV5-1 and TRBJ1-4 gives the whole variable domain KAGVTQTPRYLIKTRGQQVTLSCSPISGHRSVSWYQQTPGQGLQFLFEYFSETQRNKGNFPGRFSGRQFSNSRSEMNVSTLELGDSALYLCASSFYGQLNEKLFFGSGTQLSVL.